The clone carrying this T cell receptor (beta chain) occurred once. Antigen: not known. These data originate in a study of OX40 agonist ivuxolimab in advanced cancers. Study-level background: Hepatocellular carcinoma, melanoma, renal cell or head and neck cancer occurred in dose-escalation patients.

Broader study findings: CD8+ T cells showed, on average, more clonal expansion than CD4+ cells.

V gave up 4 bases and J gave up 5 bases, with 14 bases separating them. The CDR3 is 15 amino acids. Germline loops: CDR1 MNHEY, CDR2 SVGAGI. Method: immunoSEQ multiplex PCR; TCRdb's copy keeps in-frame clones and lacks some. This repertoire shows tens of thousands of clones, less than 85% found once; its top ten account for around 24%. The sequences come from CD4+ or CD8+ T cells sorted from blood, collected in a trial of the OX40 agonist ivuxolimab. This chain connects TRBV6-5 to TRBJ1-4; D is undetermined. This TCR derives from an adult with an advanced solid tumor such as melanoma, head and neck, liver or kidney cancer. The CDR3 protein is CASSWLGGLNEKLFF. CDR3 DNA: TGTGCCAGCAGTTGGTTGGGCGGTTTAAATGAAAAACTGTTTTTT.